One and the same sample provided the 24 T cell receptor beta chains below, sequenced in a study of neoadjuvant nivolumab and ipilimumab in lung cancer. Libraries were prepared by immunoSEQ multiplex PCR; TCRdb keeps only in-frame clonotypes and omits some of them. The data contain tens of thousands of clones, 82% of them singletons. This specimen was peripheral blood, taken before neoadjuvant nivolumab, alone or with ipilimumab. All receptors derive from an adult with non-small cell lung cancer.

V and J are TRBV9 and TRBJ2-5; tentatively, D is TRBD1 or TRBD2 (5 bases each). Germline V gene lookup returns CDR1 SGDLS and CDR2 YYNGEE. The V gene lost 2 bases and the J gene lost 2 bases, with 13 bases spanning the gap. The CDR3 extends over 15 amino acids. This chain's CDR3 is CASSVGTGVQETQYF. The CDR3 bases are TGTGCCAGCAGCGTTGGGACCGGAGTACAAGAGACCCAGTACTTC.

The chain is built from TRBV5-1 and TRBJ2-2; D possibly matches TRBD1 or TRBD2 (5 bases each). Germline lookup yields CDR1 SGHRS and CDR2 YFSETQ. Trimming cost V 0 bases and J 6 bases, with 9 bases left between them. The CDR3 has 14 residues. Here the CDR3 reads CASSLVLGAGELFF. CDR3 bases: TGCGCCAGCAGCTTGGTACTGGGGGCCGGGGAGCTGTTTTTT.

This clone was counted between two and nine times. The chain links TRBV10-3 to TRBJ2-1, with 10 bases lining up with TRBD2. Germline assignment: CDR1 ENHRY and CDR2 SYGVKD. This CDR3 has 16 amino acids. V was pared by 6 bases and J by 0 bases, with 5 bases of the junction left unmatched. The CDR3: CAIRGASGSSYNEQFF. CDR3 coding DNA: TGTGCCATCAGGGGGGCTAGCGGGAGCTCCTACAATGAGCAGTTCTTC.

This clone was seen a handful of times. V usage is TRBV7-2 and J usage is TRBJ2-6; D is uncertain. V shed 1 base and J shed 0 bases, with 4 bases lying between them. Looked up from germline, CDR1 is SGHTA and CDR2 is FQGNSA. This CDR3 contains 15 residues. DNA of the CDR3: TGTGCCAGCAGCTTAGAGGGCTCTGGGGCCAACGTCCTGACTTTC. Encoded protein: CASSLEGSGANVLTF.

The chain couples TRBV14 to TRBJ2-5; D unresolved. Looked up from germline, CDR1 is SGHDN and CDR2 is FVKESK. This CDR3 comprises 15 residues. The V end was cut by 4 bases, the J end by 0 bases, with 12 bases between. In DNA, the CDR3 is TGTGCCAGCAGCCCCCTCGAACGGCACCAAGAGACCCAGTACTTC. Translating it yields CASSPLERHQETQYF.

V is TRBV29-1 and J is TRBJ1-1, with 9 bases lining up with TRBD1. There are 12 residues in the CDR3. The junction had 4 bases not matched to a gene; V was cut back by 5 bases and J by 6 bases. Germline CDR1 reads SQVTM; CDR2 reads ANQGSEA. For the CDR3, the DNA is TGCAGCGTTCGGACAGGGGACTCTGAAGCTTTCTTT. As protein: CSVRTGDSEAFF.

This chain links TRBV29-1 with TRBJ2-1; 11 bases agree with TRBD2. The germline gives CDR1 SQVTM, CDR2 ANQGSEA. The CDR3 consists of 13 residues. The junction had 7 bases not matched to a gene; V was cut back by 8 bases and J by 7 bases. CDR3 sequence reads: CSLWGLAENEQFF. CDR3 DNA: TGCAGCCTTTGGGGACTAGCGGAAAATGAGCAGTTCTTC.

The chain employs TRBV4-3 and TRBJ2-5; D remains unclear. From germline, CDR1 is LGHNA and CDR2 YSLEER. The CDR3 loop spans 13 amino acids. Trimming removed 0 bases from V and 4 bases from J, with 6 bases in between. CDR3: CASSQDSRETQYF. For the CDR3, the DNA is TGCGCCAGCAGCCAAGATAGTAGAGAGACCCAGTACTTC.

This clone was observed once. The V gene is TRBV7-3, the J gene TRBJ2-1; TRBD2 agrees at 10 bases. With 2 bases clipped from V and 10 bases from J, the junction kept 8 bases outside the gene matches. Per germline, CDR1 SGHTA and CDR2 FQGTGA. The CDR3 covers 15 residues. The CDR3 nucleotides read TGTGCCAGCAGCTTAGTTACTAGCGGGATAGGGGAGCAGTTCTTC. It is translated as CASSLVTSGIGEQFF.

The chain carries TRBV5-5 and TRBJ1-2; weak D call: TRBD1 (5 bases). Germline loops: CDR1 SGHKS, CDR2 YYEKEE (reference sequence). V dropped 7 bases and J dropped 2 bases, with 9 bases sitting between them. The CDR3 loop spans 12 amino acids. The CDR3 DNA reads TGTGCCAGCGGGGAGGGGAACTATGGCTACACCTTC. Its protein is CASGEGNYGYTF.

As for this clone: Other nucleotide sequences from this sample produce the same CDR3. The genes are TRBV29-1 and TRBJ1-2; 7 bases agree with TRBD1. Germline V gene sequence: CDR1 SQVTM, CDR2 ANQGSEA. The length of the CDR3 is 11 residues. V shed 7 bases and J 8 bases; nucleotides not matched to a gene: 7. The CDR3 protein is CSERQGPGYTF. As DNA, the CDR3 is TGCAGCGAGCGACAGGGCCCCGGCTACACCTTC.

The chain employs TRBV7-2 and TRBJ1-2; D ambiguous. The length of the CDR3 is 16 residues. Trimming pared 5 bases from V and 1 base from J, leaving 17 bases between. The V gene's germline CDR1 is SGHTA and CDR2 FQGNSA. The CDR3 DNA is TGTGCCAGCAGCCGGAACCGGGCGAACATTAACTATGGCTACACCTTC. Translated: CASSRNRANINYGYTF.

The J gene is TRBJ2-5, the V gene TRBV7-9, with TRBD1 as a possible D gene (5 bases). The V end lost 1 base, the J end lost 5 bases, and 14 bases lay between the germline ends. The CDR3 has 15 amino acids. Germline CDR1 reads SEHNR; CDR2 reads FQNEAQ (reference sequence). CDR3 region: CASSLEAGSGETQYF. CDR3 nucleotide sequence: TGTGCCAGCAGCTTAGAGGCAGGGTCAGGGGAGACCCAGTACTTC.

This clone has only a few counts. This sequence joins TRBV11-3 and TRBJ2-3; maybe TRBD2 (7 bases). The V gene lost 5 bases and the J gene lost 4 bases, with 16 bases spanning the gap. Looked up from germline, CDR1 is SGHNT and CDR2 is YENEEA. This CDR3 spans 15 amino acids. The CDR3 loop reads CASSEGGVGADTQYF. The CDR3 DNA reads as TGTGCCAGCAGCGAAGGGGGGGTAGGGGCAGATACGCAGTATTTT.

V gene TRBV7-9 combines with J gene TRBJ2-1; D is ambiguous. In germline, CDR1 is SEHNR, CDR2 FQNEAQ (reference sequence). The CDR3 runs to 13 residues. V was pared by 1 base and J by 10 bases, with 11 bases between. CDR3 loop: CASSLVVLAEQFF. CDR3 DNA sequence: TGTGCCAGCAGCTTAGTGGTGTTAGCCGAGCAGTTCTTC.

The rearrangement joins TRBV27 to TRBJ1-2; D is uncertain. Looked up from germline, CDR1 is MNHEY and CDR2 is SMNVEV (reference sequence). There are 12 residues in the CDR3. V gave up 8 bases and J gave up 3 bases, with 10 bases separating them. This CDR3 reads CASRAEDYGYTF. The CDR3 coding sequence is TGTGCCAGCCGAGCAGAAGACTATGGCTACACCTTC.

V gene TRBV18 combines with J gene TRBJ2-5; D possibly uses TRBD1 or TRBD2 (5 bases each). CDR1 is KGHSH and CDR2 is LQKENI in the germline V gene. The CDR3 spans 14 residues. Trimming removed 0 bases at V and 7 bases at J, with 12 bases between. As DNA, the CDR3 is TGTGCCAGCTCACCACCGGGGTTGAGGGGGACCCAGTACTTC. This translates into CASSPPGLRGTQYF.

The chain carries TRBV25-1 and TRBJ1-2; no reliable D call. This CDR3 is built from 12 residues. From germline, CDR1 is MGHDK and CDR2 SYGVNS. V lost 6 bases to trimming and J lost 0 bases, with 5 bases between them. CDR3 sequence: CASRGANYGYTF. DNA of the CDR3: TGTGCCAGCAGAGGAGCTAACTATGGCTACACCTTC.

The J gene is TRBJ2-1, the V gene TRBV10-2; D unclear. Trimming cost V 5 bases and J 4 bases, with 9 bases left between them. CDR1 and CDR2 from the germline V gene are WSHSY and SAAADI. This CDR3 has 13 residues. CDR3 DNA sequence: TGCGCCAGCAGTTTGGTTACATACAATGAGCAGTTCTTC. Protein sequence: CASSLVTYNEQFF.

This chain joins TRBV15 and TRBJ1-1, with D unclear. The ends were cut back, 0 bases at V and 6 bases at J, with 11 bases in the middle. CDR1 and CDR2 from the germline V gene are LNHNV and YYDKDF (reference sequence). The CDR3 length is 14 residues. DNA for the CDR3: TGTGCCACCAGCAGAGATCCTGCAGGCCCTGAAGCTTTCTTT. Amino acids: CATSRDPAGPEAFF.

The chain has TRBV28 and TRBJ1-1, with no clear D. The CDR3 is 10 residues long. V shed 8 bases and J shed 1 base, with 2 bases lying between them. Germline V gene data show CDR1 as MDHEN and CDR2 as SYDVKM. The DNA of the CDR3 is TGTGCCAGCGGGAACACTGAAGCTTTCTTT. It specifies CASGNTEAFF.

This chain connects TRBV30 to TRBJ1-1; D is uncertain. Trimming took 2 bases from V and 2 from J, leaving 9 bases between them. CDR1 and CDR2 (germline): GTSNPN, SVGIG (reference sequence). The CDR3 totals 13 residues. The CDR3 loop reads CAWSLLYNTEAFF. CDR3 nucleotides: TGTGCCTGGAGTCTACTTTACAACACTGAAGCTTTCTTT.

This chain uses TRBV5-1 with TRBJ2-3; D is perhaps TRBD1 (5 bases). Germline V CDR1 and CDR2: SGHRS, YFSETQ. CDR3 length: 16 amino acids. V lost 0 bases and J lost 0, with 11 bases in between. The CDR3 reads CASSLAQGSSTDTQYF. CDR3 nucleotides: TGCGCCAGCAGCTTGGCTCAGGGTAGTAGCACAGATACGCAGTATTTT.

The chain joins TRBV4-3 to TRBJ1-1; 7 bases line up with TRBD1. The germline V gene encodes CDR1 LGHNA and CDR2 YSLEER. The CDR3 runs to 15 residues. The junction had 7 bases not matched to a gene; V was cut back by 2 bases and J by 4 bases. The chain's CDR3 is CASSQLTGSGTEAFF. CDR3 in DNA: TGCGCCAGCAGCCAACTGACAGGGTCGGGCACTGAAGCTTTCTTT.